The 31 T cell receptor beta chains below were found in one sample sequenced in a study of blood T cell repertoires in COVID-19. Data came from immunoSEQ multiplex PCR; TCRdb stores just in-frame clones and leaves some out. The data contain roughly 380,000 clones, roughly four fifths of them singletons. The sample was peripheral blood. The receptors derive from a human donor with acute or convalescent COVID-19. The donor label of this sample is uncertain.

This clone was seen a few times. V gene TRBV6-5 combines with J gene TRBJ2-7, with D maybe TRBD2 (5 bases). There are 15 residues in the CDR3. Germline loops: CDR1 MNHEY, CDR2 SVGAGI. Trimming took off 5 bases at V and 3 bases at J, with 17 bases between the two ends. The CDR3 nucleotides read TGTGCCAGCAGTACTGGACTGACGGGGAACTACGAGCAGTACTTC. It codes for CASSTGLTGNYEQYF.

This rearrangement joins TRBV19 to TRBJ1-3; D unclear. Trimming took off 3 bases at V and 1 base at J, with 7 bases between the two ends. The CDR3 extends over 14 amino acids. Germline CDR1 and CDR2: LNHDA and SQIVND (reference sequence). The CDR3 is CASSMRGSGNTIYF. The CDR3 DNA follows: TGTGCCAGTAGTATGAGAGGGTCTGGAAACACCATATATTTT. The whole variable domain, remainder taken from reference TRBV19 and TRBJ1-3, is DGGITQSPKYLFRKEGQNVTLSCEQNLNHDAMYWYRQDPGQGLRLIYYSQIVNDFQKGDIAEGYSVSREKKESFPLTVTSAQKNPTAFYLCASSMRGSGNTIYFGEGSWLTVV.

This CDR3 reads CSVGVEGSGNQPQHF. CDR3 in DNA: TGCAGCGTTGGGGTAGAGGGTTCGGGCAATCAGCCCCAGCATTTT. The V and J genes are TRBV29-1 and TRBJ1-5; D unclear. This CDR3 has 15 residues. Trimming removed 4 bases from V and 2 bases from J, with 15 bases in between. Germline-derived CDR1 and CDR2 are SQVTM and ANQGSEA.

V is TRBV7-9 and J is TRBJ2-1, with TRBD2 identical over 9 bases. Germline assignment: CDR1 SEHNR and CDR2 FQNEAQ (reference sequence). The junction had 7 bases not matched to a gene; V was cut back by 1 base and J by 6 bases. The length of the CDR3 is 16 residues. The CDR3 sequence: CASSLEALAGFNEQFF. In DNA, the CDR3 is TGTGCCAGCAGCTTAGAGGCTCTAGCGGGATTCAATGAGCAGTTCTTC.

This rearrangement joins TRBV5-5 to TRBJ1-1, with TRBD1 matching 9 bases. The CDR3 is made up of 18 amino acids. V was clipped by 4 bases and J by 4 bases; unmatched bases: 17. The germline V gene has CDR1 SGHKS and CDR2 YYEKEE (reference sequence). For the CDR3, the DNA is TGTGCCAGCAGCGCGCTGTGGGGGACAGGGATGGGCCGCACTGAAGCTTTCTTT. This codes for CASSALWGTGMGRTEAFF.

This clone came up a few times. J is TRBJ1-5 and V is TRBV2; 7 positions agree with TRBD1. Trimming cost V 6 bases and J 4 bases; bases outside gene matches: 6. Germline CDR1 reads SNHLY; CDR2 reads FYNNEI. The CDR3 spans 14 residues. The CDR3 sequence is CASRYRGNNQPQHF. The DNA for the CDR3 is TGTGCCAGCAGGTACAGGGGAAATAATCAGCCCCAGCATTTT.

The rearrangement joins TRBV6-2 or TRBV6-3 to TRBJ2-7; D is perhaps TRBD1 (5 bases). With 0 bases removed from V and 0 bases from J, the gap between germline ends came to 15 bases. From germline, CDR1 is MNHEY and CDR2 SVGEGT. CDR3 length equals 17 residues. The CDR3 coding sequence is TGTGCCAGCAGTTACTCCTATCGCAGACAGAGCTCCTACGAGCAGTACTTC. This sequence encodes CASSYSYRRQSSYEQYF.

This clone came up a few times. The V gene is TRBV19, the J gene TRBJ1-1; perhaps TRBD1 as D (6 bases). Germline CDR1 and CDR2: LNHDA and SQIVND (reference sequence). This CDR3 comprises 17 residues. V was trimmed by 3 bases and J by 0 bases, leaving 17 bases between them. Written as DNA, the CDR3 is TGTGCCAGTAGTATGGTGGCAGGGGTCATCATGAACACTGAAGCTTTCTTT. This sequence encodes CASSMVAGVIMNTEAFF.

The CDR3 DNA reads TGTGCCAGTAAGGCGGGCAGGATGAATTCACCCCTCCACTTT. Its protein product is CASKAGRMNSPLHF. The chain employs TRBV19 and TRBJ1-6, with D hard to call. The CDR3 is 14 residues long. Deletions cut 7 bases from V and 7 bases from J, with 14 bases between. Germline CDR1 and CDR2: LNHDA and SQIVND (reference sequence).

This chain uses TRBV29-1 with TRBJ2-3; D is undetermined. This CDR3 is 13 amino acids long. Germline V gene data show CDR1 as SQVTM and CDR2 as ANQGSEA. V lost 4 bases and J lost 2, with 10 bases in between. CDR3 amino acids: CSVVSGPTDTQYF. The CDR3 nucleotides are TGCAGCGTTGTCTCTGGGCCCACAGATACGCAGTATTTT.

The V call is TRBV30, the J call TRBJ2-7; possibly TRBD2 for D (5 bases). V shed 0 bases and J shed 6 bases, with 15 bases lying between them. Germline values: CDR1 GTSNPN, CDR2 SVGIG (reference sequence). CDR3 size: 14 residues. The CDR3 sequence is CAWSVTVVRAEQYF. For the CDR3, the DNA is TGTGCCTGGAGTGTAACGGTCGTGCGGGCCGAGCAGTACTTC. The entire variable domain, with the rest obtained from reference TRBV30 and TRBJ2-7, is as follows: SQTIHQWPATLVQPVGSPLSLECTVEGTSNPNLYWYRQAAGRGLQLLFYSVGIGQISSEVPQNLSASRPQDRQFILSSKKLLLSDSGFYLCAWSVTVVRAEQYFGPGTRLTVT.

This chain uses TRBV2 with TRBJ1-5, with D maybe TRBD1 (5 bases). V dropped 7 bases and J dropped 0 bases, with 10 bases sitting between them. The CDR3 is 14 residues long. Germline CDR1 reads SNHLY; CDR2 reads FYNNEI. The CDR3 DNA reads TGTGCCAGCAACCGGGGGAATAGCAATCAGCCCCAGCATTTT. It yields the protein CASNRGNSNQPQHF.

The V call is TRBV7-2, the J call TRBJ2-1; 15 bases are a match to TRBD2. This CDR3 is built from 16 residues. Germline loops: CDR1 SGHTA, CDR2 FQGNSA. The V and J ends lost 2 bases and 12 bases, in that order; junction bases with no gene match: 8. CDR3 bases: TGTGCCAGCAGCTTAATGGGGACTAGCGGGAGGAGGGTGCAGTTCTTC. Its translation: CASSLMGTSGRRVQFF.

The rearrangement joins TRBV2 to TRBJ1-4; perhaps TRBD1 as D (6 bases). Germline assignment: CDR1 SNHLY and CDR2 FYNNEI. This CDR3 comprises 15 residues. V shed 6 bases and J shed 0 bases, with 11 bases lying between them. CDR3 loop: CASRADSSTNEKLFF. The CDR3 DNA follows: TGTGCCAGCAGAGCGGACAGTTCAACTAATGAAAAACTGTTTTTT.

The chain combines TRBV5-1 with TRBJ1-4; 9 bases match TRBD1. CDR1 and CDR2 from the germline V gene are SGHRS and YFSETQ. The CDR3 contains 14 residues. V lost 6 bases and J lost 7; bases outside the gene matches: 7. The CDR3 loop is CASKPGQGGEKLFF. The CDR3 region has the DNA TGCGCCAGCAAGCCGGGACAGGGTGGTGAAAAACTGTTTTTT.

The rearrangement uses TRBV19 and TRBJ2-1; a weak D match, TRBD2 (5 bases). Trimming pared 3 bases from V and 2 bases from J, leaving 11 bases between. The CDR3 has 15 amino acids. Germline CDR1 and CDR2: LNHDA and SQIVND (reference sequence). The CDR3 region has the DNA TGTGCCAGTAGTATTTTGGGGAGCCCCTACAATGAGCAGTTCTTC. This codes for CASSILGSPYNEQFF.

With respect to this clone: The same CDR3 can be traced to other DNA sequences in this sample. V and J are TRBV20-1 and TRBJ1-4; D is ambiguous. The germline gives CDR1 DFQATT, CDR2 SNEGSKA (reference sequence). There are 10 residues in the CDR3. Trimming pared 3 bases from V and 8 bases from J, leaving 4 bases between. CDR3 bases: TGCAGTGCTAGGAGGGAAAAACTGTTTTTT. Translated: CSARREKLFF.

The chain carries TRBV7-9 and TRBJ2-3; TRBD1 might be the D (5 bases). CDR3 length: 15 amino acids. The V gene's germline CDR1 is SEHNR and CDR2 FQNEAQ (reference sequence). The ends were cut back, 5 bases at V and 1 base at J, with 13 bases in the middle. CDR3 sequence (DNA): TGTGCCAGCAGCCAACAAGGGGTGCGCACAGATACGCAGTATTTT. Residues: CASSQQGVRTDTQYF.

J is TRBJ2-1 and V is TRBV19; unclear D gene. The V end lost 1 base, the J end lost 1 base, and 8 bases lay between the germline ends. The germline gives CDR1 LNHDA, CDR2 SQIVND (reference sequence). The CDR3 has 15 amino acids. Here the CDR3 DNA reads TGTGCCAGTAGTATAGCTAGTACTTCCTACAATGAGCAGTTCTTC. Translated: CASSIASTSYNEQFF.

The V and J genes are TRBV27 and TRBJ2-3, with 10 bases identical to TRBD1. The CDR3 extends over 16 amino acids. Germline trimming cut 5 bases from V and 4 bases from J; bases unmatched to any gene: 9. Germline V lookup: CDR1 MNHEY, CDR2 SMNVEV (reference sequence). This CDR3 reads CASSPTTGTGADTQYF. CDR3 nucleotides: TGTGCCAGCAGTCCTACCACCGGGACAGGGGCAGATACGCAGTATTTT.

This chain links TRBV10-2 with TRBJ2-7, with no clear D. CDR3 length: 13 amino acids. Germline CDR1 is WSHSY and CDR2 is SAAADI. Between the trimmed V and J ends, which lost 3 bases and 5 bases, there was a span of 11 bases. The CDR3 is CASSDQAPHEQYF. The CDR3 DNA follows: TGCGCCAGCAGTGACCAGGCCCCTCACGAGCAGTACTTC.

The gene calls are TRBV6-5 and TRBJ1-3, with D hard to call. This CDR3 is built from 15 residues. Between the trimmed V and J ends, which lost 4 bases and 0 bases, there was a span of 10 bases. Germline loops: CDR1 MNHEY, CDR2 SVGAGI. The CDR3 coding sequence is TGTGCCAGCAGTTTATTAGGGAGCTCTGGAAACACCATATATTTT. As protein: CASSLLGSSGNTIYF.

This clone has a handful of counts. The J gene is TRBJ1-1, the V gene TRBV19; D uncertain. There are 14 residues in the CDR3. Trimming pared 5 bases from V and 2 bases from J, leaving 12 bases between. Germline CDR1 LNHDA, CDR2 SQIVND (reference sequence). CDR3 DNA: TGTGCCAGTAGTCCGAGGGAGGGTAACACTGAAGCTTTCTTT. This encodes CASSPREGNTEAFF.

The CDR3 region is CASSIGGQGRGQPQHF. For the CDR3, the DNA is TGTGCCAGTAGTATTGGGGGACAGGGGAGAGGGCAGCCCCAGCATTTT. The chain couples TRBV19 to TRBJ1-5; 10 bases line up with TRBD1. J gave up 7 bases and V 3 bases, and 9 bases lay outside the gene matches. The germline V gene has CDR1 LNHDA and CDR2 SQIVND (reference sequence). This CDR3 is 16 amino acids long.

The V call is TRBV6-5, the J call TRBJ1-1; a weak D match, TRBD1 (6 bases). Germline V gives CDR1 MNHEY, CDR2 SVGAGI. The CDR3 is 15 amino acids. Trimming took off 4 bases at V and 1 base at J, with 13 bases between the two ends. CDR3 sequence reads: CASSLLGQGNTEAFF. The CDR3 DNA follows: TGTGCCAGCAGTTTACTGGGACAAGGGAACACTGAAGCTTTCTTT.

This chain uses TRBV2 with TRBJ2-5; tentative D call: TRBD1 (5 bases). Germline CDR1 is SNHLY and CDR2 is FYNNEI. V lost 6 bases and J 5 bases, leaving 13 bases between the germline ends. CDR3 length: 13 amino acids. The CDR3 reads CASSSQGMETQYF. For the CDR3, the DNA is TGTGCCAGCAGCTCGCAGGGAATGGAGACCCAGTACTTC.

This chain links TRBV6-5 with TRBJ1-4; a possible D gene is TRBD1 (5 bases). V lost 7 bases and J 5 bases, leaving 17 bases between the germline ends. The germline CDR1 and CDR2 sequences are MNHEY and SVGAGI. The CDR3 is 15 residues long. CDR3 nucleotide sequence: TGTGCCAGCACTACCCCAGGGCAGAGGAATGAAAAACTGTTTTTT. Its protein is CASTTPGQRNEKLFF.

This clone was seen just once. V gene TRBV28 combines with J gene TRBJ1-2; 7 bases agree with TRBD1. Germline V gives CDR1 MDHEN, CDR2 SYDVKM. V shed 5 bases and J 8 bases; nucleotides not matched to a gene: 5. This CDR3 comprises 12 residues. The CDR3 sequence is CASSTSDRGYTF. CDR3 nucleotides: TGTGCCAGCAGTACCTCGGACAGGGGCTACACCTTC.

This clone was seen just once. The gene calls are TRBV14 and TRBJ2-6; 7 positions agree with TRBD1. The CDR3 runs to 17 residues. CDR1 and CDR2 (germline): SGHDN, FVKESK. V trimming: 5 bases; J trimming: 3 bases; junction bases outside the gene matches: 10. CDR3 residues: CASSSTGSGFGANVLTF. CDR3 coding DNA: TGTGCCAGCAGCTCGACAGGGTCGGGTTTTGGGGCCAACGTCCTGACTTTC.

The J gene is TRBJ1-2, the V gene TRBV28; D might be TRBD1 (5 bases). This CDR3 comprises 10 residues. CDR1 is MDHEN, CDR2 SYDVKM, per germline. The CDR3 sequence is CVSGGYGYTF. The CDR3 DNA sequence: TGTGTTTCCGGGGGGTATGGCTACACCTTC.

The rearrangement joins TRBV5-5 to TRBJ2-5; 8 bases are shared with TRBD1. The CDR3 totals 14 residues. The J segment lost 4 bases and the V segment lost 4 bases, leaving 6 bases of the junction unmatched. Per the germline V gene, CDR1 is SGHKS and CDR2 is YYEKEE (reference sequence). Written as DNA, the CDR3 is TGTGCCAGCAGCCTGACAGGGGCCTCAGAGACCCAGTACTTC. Its translation is CASSLTGASETQYF. Full variable domain (remainder filled in from reference TRBV5-5 and TRBJ2-5): DAGVTQSPTHLIKTRGQQVTLRCSPISGHKSVSWYQQVLGQGPQFIFQYYEKEERGRGNFPDRFSARQFPNYSSELNVNALLLGDSALYLCASSLTGASETQYFGPGTRLLVL.